This passage covers 3 T cell receptor beta chains from one sample sequenced in a study of Graves' ophthalmopathy and Graves' hyperthyroidism. RNA transcripts were the source from which TCR beta CDR3 regions were amplified. HTBI-primed RT-PCR formed the first round, and a multiplex PCR formed the second. TCRdb passed the multiplex PCR reads through MiXCR, listing each CDR3 protein once. The sample lists tens of thousands of distinct CDR3 sequences, more than 40% seen once, with approximately 4.8% in the top ten. Sequenced sample: peripheral blood. The receptor source for this set is an adult woman with Graves' ophthalmopathy.

This clonotype is medium-sized by share. The rearrangement links TRBV29-1 to TRBJ2-3; 11 bases line up with TRBD2. The CDR3 has 14 residues. V lost 6 bases to trimming and J lost 4 bases; unmatched junction nucleotides: 6. Germline V gene lookup returns CDR1 SQVTM and CDR2 ANQGSEA. The CDR3 DNA follows: TGCAGCGTAGGACTAGCGGGTAGACCAGATACGCAGTATTTT. Residues: CSVGLAGRPDTQYF.

This clonotype was recorded only once. J is TRBJ1-6 and V is TRBV29-1, with no clear D. There are 12 residues in the CDR3. Looked up from germline, CDR1 is SQVTM and CDR2 is ANQGSEA. With 5 bases removed from V and 10 bases from J, the gap between germline ends came to 12 bases. This chain's CDR3 is CSVWTGRSPLHF. In nucleotides, the CDR3 is TGCAGCGTTTGGACTGGGCGATCACCCCTCCACTTT.

This clonotype was seen many times. The chain joins TRBV10-3 to TRBJ2-5; D not certain. The CDR3 contains 13 residues. In germline, CDR1 is ENHRY, CDR2 SYGVKD. Trimming pared 3 bases from V and 3 bases from J, leaving 8 bases between. CDR3 protein: CAISESGEETQYF. Here the CDR3 DNA reads TGTGCCATCAGTGAATCAGGAGAAGAGACCCAGTACTTC.